This T cell receptor beta chain was recorded in a study of CD8+ T cells in alopecia areata. RNA was extracted and reverse transcribed into cDNA as the sequencing template. Sequencing used immunoSEQ multiplex PCR; TCRdb keeps in-frame clones, though not all of them. The repertoire has 50,000 to 70,000 clones, roughly 47% of them found once; the top ten carry roughly 50%. Both CD4+ and CD8+ T cells were separated by sorting PBMCs. As regards this clone: Its antigen is still unknown.

Overall study findings and caveats: Affected scalp, especially in alopecia totalis/universalis, had a higher clonality than normal scalp did.

This receptor was taken from a human donor with alopecia areata. Specimen: NKG2D-low CD8+ T cells sorted from blood.

For the CDR3, the DNA is TGTGCCAGCAGCCCCACGGGGGCCGCCTACAATGAGCAGTTCTTC. This translates into CASSPTGAAYNEQFF. This sequence joins TRBV14 and TRBJ2-1, with D perhaps assigned TRBD1 or TRBD2 (6 bases each). There are 15 residues in the CDR3. Per the germline V gene, CDR1 is SGHDN and CDR2 is FVKESK. Trimming cost V 4 bases and J 2 bases, with 12 bases left between them.